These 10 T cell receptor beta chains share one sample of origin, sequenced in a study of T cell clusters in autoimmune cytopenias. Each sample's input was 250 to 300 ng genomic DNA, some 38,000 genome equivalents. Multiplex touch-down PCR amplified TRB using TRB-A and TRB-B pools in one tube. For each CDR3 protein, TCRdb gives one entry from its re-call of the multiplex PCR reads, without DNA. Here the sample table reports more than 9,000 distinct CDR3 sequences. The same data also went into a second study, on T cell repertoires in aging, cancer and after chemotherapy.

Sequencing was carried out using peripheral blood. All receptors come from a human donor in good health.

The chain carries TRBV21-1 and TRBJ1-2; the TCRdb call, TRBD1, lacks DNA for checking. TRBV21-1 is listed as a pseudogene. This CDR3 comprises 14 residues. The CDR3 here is CASSKACRGGGYTF.

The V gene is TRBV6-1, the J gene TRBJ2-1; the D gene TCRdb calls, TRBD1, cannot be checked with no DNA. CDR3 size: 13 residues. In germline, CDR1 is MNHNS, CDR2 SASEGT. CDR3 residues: CASSFTQGGEQFF.

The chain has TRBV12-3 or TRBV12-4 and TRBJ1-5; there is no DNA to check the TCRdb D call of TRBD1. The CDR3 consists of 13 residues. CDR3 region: CASSGQGNQPQHF.

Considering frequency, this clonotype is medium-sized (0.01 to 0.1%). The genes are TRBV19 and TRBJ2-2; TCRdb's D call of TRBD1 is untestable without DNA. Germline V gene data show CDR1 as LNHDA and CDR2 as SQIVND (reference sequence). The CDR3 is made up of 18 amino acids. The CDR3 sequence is CASTINSGTGSVTGELFF.

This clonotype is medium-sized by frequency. The CDR3 loop is CASSLVQGKEQYF. V gene TRBV6-5 combines with J gene TRBJ2-7; with no DNA, the TCRdb D assignment of TRBD1 cannot be verified. The germline V gene encodes CDR1 MNHEY and CDR2 SVGAGI. The CDR3 spans 13 residues.

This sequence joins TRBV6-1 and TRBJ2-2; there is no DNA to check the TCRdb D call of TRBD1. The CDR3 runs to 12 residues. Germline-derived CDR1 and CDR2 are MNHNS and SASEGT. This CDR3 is CASSAPGRELFF.

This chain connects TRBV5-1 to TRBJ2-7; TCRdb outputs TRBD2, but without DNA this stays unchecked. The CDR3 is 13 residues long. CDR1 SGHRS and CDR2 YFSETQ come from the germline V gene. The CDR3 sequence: CASSLGTTYEQYF.

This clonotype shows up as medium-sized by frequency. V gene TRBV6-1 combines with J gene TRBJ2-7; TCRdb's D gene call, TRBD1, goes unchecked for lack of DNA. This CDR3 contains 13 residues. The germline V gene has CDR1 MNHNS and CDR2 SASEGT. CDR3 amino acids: CASTGGASYEQYF.

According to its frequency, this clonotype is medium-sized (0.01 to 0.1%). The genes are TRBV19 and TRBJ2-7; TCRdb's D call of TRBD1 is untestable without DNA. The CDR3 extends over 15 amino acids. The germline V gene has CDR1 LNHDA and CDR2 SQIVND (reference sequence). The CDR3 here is CASSSPGQIHYEQYF.

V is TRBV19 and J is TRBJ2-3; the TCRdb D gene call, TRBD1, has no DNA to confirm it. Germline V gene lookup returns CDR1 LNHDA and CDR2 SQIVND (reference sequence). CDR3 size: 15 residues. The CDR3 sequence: CASSIGVAQGDTQYF. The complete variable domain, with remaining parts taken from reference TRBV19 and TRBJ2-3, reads DGGITQSPKYLFRKEGQNVTLSCEQNLNHDAMYWYRQDPGQGLRLIYYSQIVNDFQKGDIAEGYSVSREKKESFPLTVTSAQKNPTAFYLCASSIGVAQGDTQYFGPGTRLTVL.